This entry features one TCR beta chain sequence. Its specificity is unknown. The CDR3 goes on 3 residues after the read ends, and that part is filled in from the germline J gene. All donors had a single incident cervical HPV16 infection, not prevalent. The data were produced by immunoSEQ multiplex PCR, yet TCRdb's version contains in-frame clones alone and is incomplete. The sample table includes about 29,000 clones. This entry belongs to a study of T cells in women clearing cervical HPV infection. Whole-study context: For cases, blood was sampled a median approximately 150 days after lesion detection, interquartile range roughly 90 to 210 days.

Notes on the study in general: Timing of associations relative to infection is unclear; T-cell subsets were not isolated. Each sample's T-cell count was unknown, possibly confounding richness.

The length of the CDR3 is 18 residues. Germline V gives CDR1 LNHDA, CDR2 SQIVND (reference sequence). Trimming removed 1 base from V and 4 bases from J; junction bases left unmatched: 10. The origin of this receptor is a woman aged 18 to 75 with a cervical HPV16 infection that either progressed to CIN3+ or cleared (not recorded which). The chain links TRBV19 to TRBJ2-2; 9 bases align to TRBD1. The sequenced material came from blood buffy coat. CDR3 DNA, as far as it was read: TGTGCCAGTAGTATAGCACTTGGGACAGGGTTGGGCACCGGGGAG. This translates into CASSIALGTGLGTGE. The whole CDR3 is CASSIALGTGLGTGELFF.